This TCR beta chain is from a study of cytomegalovirus exposure and HLA in healthy donors. Study overall: The Caucasian-associated ancestry cluster held around 81% of over 350 genotyped donors.

CDR3 size: 15 residues. The V gene's germline CDR1 is SNHLY and CDR2 FYNNEI. The trim removed 5 bases at V and 1 base at J, leaving 6 bases unmatched. Overall study findings and caveats: Reportedly, cytomegalovirus status was diagnosed with high sensitivity and specificity. According to an earlier analysis, most TCR beta V segments yielded productive rearrangements about 87% or about 30% of the time.

The PCR made use of 60 Vbeta and 13 Jbeta primers. Libraries were prepared by immunoSEQ multiplex PCR; TCRdb keeps only in-frame clonotypes and omits some of them. In the table there are about 150,000 clones, approximately 80% of which are singletons. Regarding this clone: Its antigen is undetermined.

Sequencing input: PBMCs. This TCR came from a boy younger than 10 in good health and CMV-seronegative. V gene TRBV2 combines with J gene TRBJ1-1; 8 bases map to TRBD1. CDR3 in amino acids: CASSKMGTGNTEAFF. The CDR3 DNA is TGTGCCAGCAGTAAGATGGGGACAGGGAACACTGAAGCTTTCTTT.